This TCR beta chain comes out of a study of PD-L1 blockade in urothelial cancer. The wider study: The study started patients on atezolizumab in about 2014, giving 1,200 mg intravenously every 3 weeks.

What went into each PCR as a spike was synthetic TCR analog templates. Only in-frame clones appear in the TCRdb table, and some are missing; sequencing was by immunoSEQ multiplex PCR. In the table there are some 45,000 clones, around 81% of which are singletons. Unmatched junction bases numbered 2, after V lost 5 bases and J lost 2 bases. The CDR3 is 14 amino acids. Germline loops: CDR1 SGHNT, CDR2 YENEEA. Sample time point: pretreatment peripheral blood. The number of samples from each patient was between 1 and 8, taken pretreatment and on-treatment. This TCR was recovered from a man aged 55 to 69 with urothelial cancer. The chain couples TRBV11-3 to TRBJ2-3; 9 bases are shared with TRBD2. Sequenced material: PBMCs, taken around atezolizumab (anti-PD-L1) treatment. CDR3 amino acids: CASSPSGNTDTQYF. The CDR3 nucleotides are TGTGCCAGCAGCCCTAGCGGGAACACAGATACGCAGTATTTT.